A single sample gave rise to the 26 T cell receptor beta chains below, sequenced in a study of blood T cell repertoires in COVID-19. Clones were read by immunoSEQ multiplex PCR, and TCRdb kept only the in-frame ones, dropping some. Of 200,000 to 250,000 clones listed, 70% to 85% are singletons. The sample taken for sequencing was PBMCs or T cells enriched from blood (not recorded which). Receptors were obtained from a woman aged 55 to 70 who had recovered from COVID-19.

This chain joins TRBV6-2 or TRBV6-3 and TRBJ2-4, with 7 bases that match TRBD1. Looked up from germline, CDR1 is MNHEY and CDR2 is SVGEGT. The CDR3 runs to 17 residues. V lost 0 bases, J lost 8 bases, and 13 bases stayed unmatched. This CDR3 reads CASSYSYRGDFEDIQYF. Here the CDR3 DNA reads TGTGCCAGCAGTTACTCGTACAGGGGAGATTTTGAGGACATTCAGTACTTC.

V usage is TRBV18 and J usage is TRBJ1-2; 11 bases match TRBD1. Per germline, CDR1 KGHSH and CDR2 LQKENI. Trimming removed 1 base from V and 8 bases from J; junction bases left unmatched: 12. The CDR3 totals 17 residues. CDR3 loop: CASSPRKVGQGAGGYTF. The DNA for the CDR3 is TGTGCCAGCTCACCACGGAAAGTAGGACAGGGGGCCGGCGGCTACACCTTC.

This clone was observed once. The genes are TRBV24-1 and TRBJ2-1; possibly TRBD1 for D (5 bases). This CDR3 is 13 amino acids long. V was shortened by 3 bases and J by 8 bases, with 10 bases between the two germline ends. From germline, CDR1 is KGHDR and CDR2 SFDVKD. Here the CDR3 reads CATSDAQGDEQFF. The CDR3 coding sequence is TGTGCCACCAGTGATGCGCAGGGCGATGAGCAGTTCTTC.

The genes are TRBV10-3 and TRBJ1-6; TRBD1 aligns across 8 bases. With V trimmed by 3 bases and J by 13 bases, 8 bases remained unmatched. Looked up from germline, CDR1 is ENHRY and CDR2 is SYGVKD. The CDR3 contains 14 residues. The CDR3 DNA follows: TGTGCCATCAGTGACCCTACAGGGGGGAGGCCCCTCCACTTT. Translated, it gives CAISDPTGGRPLHF.

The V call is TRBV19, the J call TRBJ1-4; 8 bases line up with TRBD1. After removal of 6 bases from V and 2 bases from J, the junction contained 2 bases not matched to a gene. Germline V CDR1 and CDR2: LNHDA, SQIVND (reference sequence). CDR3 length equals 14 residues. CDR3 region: CASSDRGTNEKLFF. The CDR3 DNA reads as TGTGCCAGTAGCGACAGGGGTACTAATGAAAAACTGTTTTTT.

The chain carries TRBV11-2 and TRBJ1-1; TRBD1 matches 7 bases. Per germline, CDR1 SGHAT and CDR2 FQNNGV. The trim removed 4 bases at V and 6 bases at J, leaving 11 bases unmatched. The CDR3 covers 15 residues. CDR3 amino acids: CASSSRTGRIAEAFF. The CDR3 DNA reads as TGTGCCAGCAGCTCAAGGACAGGAAGGATCGCTGAAGCTTTCTTT.

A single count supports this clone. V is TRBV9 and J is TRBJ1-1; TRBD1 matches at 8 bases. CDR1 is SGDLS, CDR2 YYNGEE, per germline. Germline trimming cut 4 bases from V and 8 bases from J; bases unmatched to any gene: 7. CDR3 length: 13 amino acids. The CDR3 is CASSSTHRGEAFF. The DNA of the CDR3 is TGTGCCAGCAGCTCAACCCACAGGGGGGAAGCTTTCTTT.

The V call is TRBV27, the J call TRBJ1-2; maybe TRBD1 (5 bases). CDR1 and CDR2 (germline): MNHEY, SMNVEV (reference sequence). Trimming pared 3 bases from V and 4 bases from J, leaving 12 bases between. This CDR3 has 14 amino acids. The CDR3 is CASSFRAGPYGYTF. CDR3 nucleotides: TGTGCCAGCAGTTTCAGGGCCGGTCCCTATGGCTACACCTTC.

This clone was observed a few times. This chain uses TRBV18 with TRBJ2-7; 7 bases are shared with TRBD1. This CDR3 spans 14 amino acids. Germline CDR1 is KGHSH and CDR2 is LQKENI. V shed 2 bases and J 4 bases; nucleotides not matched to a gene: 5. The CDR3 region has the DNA TGTGCCAGCTCACCAAAACAGGGGAAGTACGAGCAGTACTTC. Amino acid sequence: CASSPKQGKYEQYF.

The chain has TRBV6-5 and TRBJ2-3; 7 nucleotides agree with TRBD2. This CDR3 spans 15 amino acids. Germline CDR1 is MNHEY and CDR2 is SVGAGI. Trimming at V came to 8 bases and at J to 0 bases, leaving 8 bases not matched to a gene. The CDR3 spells CASRKKRESTDTQYF. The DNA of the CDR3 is TGTGCCAGCCGGAAGAAGCGGGAAAGCACAGATACGCAGTATTTT.

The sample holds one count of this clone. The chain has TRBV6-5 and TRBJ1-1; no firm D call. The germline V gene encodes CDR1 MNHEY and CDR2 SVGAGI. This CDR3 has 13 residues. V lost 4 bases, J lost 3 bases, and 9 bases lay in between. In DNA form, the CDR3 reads TGTGCCAGCAGTTCGGGAGGGTACACTGAAGCTTTCTTT. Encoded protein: CASSSGGYTEAFF.

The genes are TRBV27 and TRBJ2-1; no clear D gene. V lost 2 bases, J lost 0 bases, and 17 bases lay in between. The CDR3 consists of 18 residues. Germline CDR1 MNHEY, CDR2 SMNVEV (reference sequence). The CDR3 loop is CASSLRFLIQSSYNEQFF. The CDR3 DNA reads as TGTGCCAGCAGTTTACGATTCTTAATACAAAGCTCCTACAATGAGCAGTTCTTC.

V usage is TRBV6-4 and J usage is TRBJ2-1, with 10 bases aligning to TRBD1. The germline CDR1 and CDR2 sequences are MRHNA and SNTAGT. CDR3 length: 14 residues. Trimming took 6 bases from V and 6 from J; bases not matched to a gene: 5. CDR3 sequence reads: CASSPGQGFNEQFF. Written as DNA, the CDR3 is TGTGCCAGCAGCCCGGGACAGGGGTTCAATGAGCAGTTCTTC.

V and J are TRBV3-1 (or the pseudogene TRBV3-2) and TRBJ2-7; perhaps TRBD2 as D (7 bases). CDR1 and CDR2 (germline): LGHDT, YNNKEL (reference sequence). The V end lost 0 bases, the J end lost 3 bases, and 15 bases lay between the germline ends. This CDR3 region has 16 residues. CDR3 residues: CASSQDGGRPLYEQYF. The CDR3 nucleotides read TGTGCCAGCAGCCAAGACGGGGGGCGACCACTCTACGAGCAGTACTTC.

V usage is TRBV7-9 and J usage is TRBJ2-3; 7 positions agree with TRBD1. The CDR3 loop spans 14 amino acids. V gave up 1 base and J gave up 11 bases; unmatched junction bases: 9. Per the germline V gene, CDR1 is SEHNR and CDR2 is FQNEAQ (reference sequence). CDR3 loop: CASSLEVRDREQYF. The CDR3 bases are TGTGCCAGCAGCTTAGAAGTCCGGGACAGAGAGCAGTATTTT.

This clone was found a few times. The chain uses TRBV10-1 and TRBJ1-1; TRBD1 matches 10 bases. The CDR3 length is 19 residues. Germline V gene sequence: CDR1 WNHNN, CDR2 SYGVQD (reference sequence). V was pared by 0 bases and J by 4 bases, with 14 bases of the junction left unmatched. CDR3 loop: CASSESTGGASGDATEAFF. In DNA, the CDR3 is TGCGCCAGCAGTGAGTCGACAGGGGGCGCATCCGGGGACGCCACTGAAGCTTTCTTT.

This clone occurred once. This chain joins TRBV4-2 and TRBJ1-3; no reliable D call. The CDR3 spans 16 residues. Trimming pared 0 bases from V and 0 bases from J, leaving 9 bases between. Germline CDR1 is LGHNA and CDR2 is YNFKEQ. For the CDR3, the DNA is TGTGCCAGCAGCCAAGAATTCCAGATCTCTGGAAACACCATATATTTT. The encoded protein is CASSQEFQISGNTIYF.

The CDR3 reads CASSFLENEQFF. The CDR3, as DNA: TGTGCCAGCAGTTTTTTAGAGAATGAGCAGTTCTTC. The rearrangement uses TRBV6-2 or TRBV6-3 and TRBJ2-1; D is ambiguous. From germline, CDR1 is MNHEY and CDR2 SVGEGT. V was pared by 4 bases and J by 7 bases, with 8 bases between. This CDR3 has 12 amino acids.

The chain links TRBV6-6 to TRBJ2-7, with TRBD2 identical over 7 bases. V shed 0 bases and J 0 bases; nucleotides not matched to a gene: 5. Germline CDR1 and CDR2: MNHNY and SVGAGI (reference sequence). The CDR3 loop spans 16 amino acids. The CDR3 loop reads CASSYSASGVSYEQYF. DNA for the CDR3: TGTGCCAGCAGTTACTCGGCTAGCGGAGTCTCCTACGAGCAGTACTTC.

CDR3 in amino acids: CASSRRLGREDGSEQFF. CDR3 DNA sequence: TGTGCCAGCAGCCGTCGCTTAGGACGGGAGGACGGAAGTGAGCAGTTCTTC. This sequence joins TRBV4-2 and TRBJ2-1; 7 nucleotides agree with TRBD2. The length of the CDR3 is 17 residues. The V gene end was trimmed by 4 bases and the J gene end by 9 bases; junction bases not matched to a gene: 18. Germline CDR1 is LGHNA and CDR2 is YNFKEQ.

CDR3 in DNA: TGTGCCAGTAGTATAAGGGTCAGGGATGGCAATCAGCCCCAGCATTTT. Translating gives CASSIRVRDGNQPQHF. The chain carries TRBV19 and TRBJ1-5; perhaps TRBD1 as D (5 bases). The CDR3 length is 16 residues. Trimming removed 2 bases at V and 2 bases at J, with 13 bases between. The V gene's germline CDR1 is LNHDA and CDR2 SQIVND (reference sequence). The complete variable domain, with remaining parts taken from reference TRBV19 and TRBJ1-5, reads DGGITQSPKYLFRKEGQNVTLSCEQNLNHDAMYWYRQDPGQGLRLIYYSQIVNDFQKGDIAEGYSVSREKKESFPLTVTSAQKNPTAFYLCASSIRVRDGNQPQHFGDGTRLSIL.

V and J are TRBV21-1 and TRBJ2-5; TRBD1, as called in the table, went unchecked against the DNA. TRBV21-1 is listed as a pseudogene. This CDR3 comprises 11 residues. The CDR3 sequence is CATQGAGTQYF. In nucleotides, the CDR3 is TGTGCCACGCAGGGGGCAGGGACCCAGTACTTC.

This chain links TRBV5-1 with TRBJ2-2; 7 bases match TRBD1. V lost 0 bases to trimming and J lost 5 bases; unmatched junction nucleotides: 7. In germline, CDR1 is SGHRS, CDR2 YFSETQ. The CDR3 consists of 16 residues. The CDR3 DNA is TGCGCCAGCAGCTTGGCCGGGCAGGGGGTAACCGGGGAGCTGTTTTTT. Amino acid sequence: CASSLAGQGVTGELFF.

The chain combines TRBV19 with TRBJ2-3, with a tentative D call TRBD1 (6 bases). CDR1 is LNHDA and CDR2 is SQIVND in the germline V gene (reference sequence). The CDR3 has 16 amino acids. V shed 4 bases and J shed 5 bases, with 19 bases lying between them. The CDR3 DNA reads TGTGCCAGTAGTAAGTCGACAGGCGCGAGCTTAGATACGCAGTATTTT. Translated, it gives CASSKSTGASLDTQYF.

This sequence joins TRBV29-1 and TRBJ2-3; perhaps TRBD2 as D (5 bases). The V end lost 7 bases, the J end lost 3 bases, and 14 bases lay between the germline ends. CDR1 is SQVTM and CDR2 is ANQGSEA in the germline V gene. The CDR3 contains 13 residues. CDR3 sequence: CSAGKAGTDTQYF. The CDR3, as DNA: TGCAGCGCCGGGAAAGCCGGGACAGATACGCAGTATTTT.

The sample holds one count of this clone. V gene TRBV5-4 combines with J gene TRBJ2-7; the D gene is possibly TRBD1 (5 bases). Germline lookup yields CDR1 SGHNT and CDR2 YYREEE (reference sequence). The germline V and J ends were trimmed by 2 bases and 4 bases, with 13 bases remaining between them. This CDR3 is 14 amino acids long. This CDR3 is CASSLSPRDYEQYF. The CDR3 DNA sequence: TGTGCCAGCAGCTTATCTCCCAGGGATTACGAGCAGTACTTC.